This TCR beta chain came from a study of cytomegalovirus exposure and HLA in healthy donors. With regard to this clone: Antigen: not known.

The PCR used 60 Vbeta and 13 Jbeta primers. As processed by the authors: About 10 million shared chains were among approximately 87 million unique TCR beta chains counted in a later analysis. Assay: immunoSEQ multiplex PCR; the TCRdb copy retains only in-frame clones and omits some. V, J and clone size are those of that table, while D and trimming were read from the DNA. The sample consists of 130,000 or so clones, approximately 70% of them appearing once. Study-level findings and limits: Because they were indistinguishable, some V segments, including TRBV6-2 and TRBV6-3, were excluded. The study flagged some 170 TCR beta chains as cytomegalovirus-associated. Most TCR sequences were uncommon, yet certain public TCRs appeared in many donors.

This CDR3 comprises 16 residues. Germline-derived CDR1 and CDR2 are LNHDA and SQIVND (reference sequence). Trimming took off 6 bases at V and 0 bases at J, with 18 bases between the two ends. The receptor's source is a man between 18 and 29 years old in good health and CMV-seronegative. The specimen was PBMCs. This rearrangement joins TRBV19 to TRBJ2-7; perhaps TRBD1 as D (5 bases). CDR3 residues: CASSPYGQGSSYEQYF. DNA for the CDR3: TGTGCCAGTAGCCCCTATGGGCAGGGAAGCTCCTACGAGCAGTACTTC.